The 26 T cell receptor beta chains below all came from one sample that was sequenced in a study of blood T cell repertoires in COVID-19. Sequencing used immunoSEQ multiplex PCR; TCRdb keeps in-frame clones, though not all of them. The data show around 200,000 clones, approximately 85% seen once. The specimen sequenced was peripheral blood. Every receptor here comes from a man in his fifties or sixties with acute or convalescent COVID-19.

The V and J genes are TRBV7-9 and TRBJ2-7; D is perhaps TRBD1 (5 bases). The CDR3 runs 14 residues. Between the trimmed V and J ends, which lost 5 bases and 4 bases, there was a span of 15 bases. Looked up from germline, CDR1 is SEHNR and CDR2 is FQNEAQ (reference sequence). The CDR3 DNA sequence: TGTGCCAGCAGCCCACAGGCGATTAAATACGAGCAGTACTTC. Encoded protein: CASSPQAIKYEQYF. Full variable domain (remainder filled in from reference TRBV7-9 and TRBJ2-7): DTGVSQNPRHKITKRGQNVTFRCDPISEHNRLYWYRQTLGQGPEFLTYFQNEAQLEKSRLLSDRFSAERPKGSFSTLEIQRTEQGDSAMYLCASSPQAIKYEQYFGPGTRLTVT.

The V and J genes are TRBV10-3 and TRBJ2-1; tentatively, D is TRBD2 (5 bases). V was trimmed by 6 bases and J by 8 bases, leaving 11 bases between them. The germline V gene encodes CDR1 ENHRY and CDR2 SYGVKD. This CDR3 spans 12 amino acids. The CDR3: CAIRGGSDEQFF. CDR3 nucleotide sequence: TGTGCCATCAGAGGAGGCAGCGATGAGCAGTTCTTC.

This chain uses TRBV7-2 with TRBJ2-1, with a weak D call TRBD2 (5 bases). The germline V gene has CDR1 SGHTA and CDR2 FQGNSA. Trimming stripped 5 bases from V and 5 bases from J, with 13 bases between. This CDR3 has 14 residues. CDR3 protein: CASSPGLAHNEQFF. The DNA of the CDR3 is TGTGCCAGCAGCCCCGGACTGGCCCACAATGAGCAGTTCTTC.

This chain links TRBV5-1 with TRBJ2-7; 7 bases are a match to TRBD1. CDR3 length equals 14 residues. CDR1 and CDR2 from the germline V gene are SGHRS and YFSETQ. With V trimmed by 6 bases and J by 1 base, 7 bases remained unmatched. The CDR3: CASTPLTGSYEQYF. The CDR3 nucleotides read TGCGCCAGCACCCCTTTGACAGGGTCCTACGAGCAGTACTTC.

Comment on this clone: At the DNA level, this CDR3 is encoded by other sequences in the same sample as well. The rearrangement uses TRBV5-1 and TRBJ2-5; TRBD1 matches 9 bases. The J segment lost 3 bases and the V segment lost 0 bases, leaving 0 bases of the junction unmatched. This CDR3 contains 14 residues. CDR1 and CDR2 (germline): SGHRS, YFSETQ. CDR3 protein: CASSLGTGEETQYF. As DNA, the CDR3 is TGCGCCAGCAGCTTGGGGACAGGGGAAGAGACCCAGTACTTC.

The chain links TRBV3-1 (or the pseudogene TRBV3-2) to TRBJ2-1; 7 bases are a match to TRBD1. The CDR3 is 11 amino acids. V trimming: 3 bases; J trimming: 15 bases; junction bases outside the gene matches: 5. Germline V gene data show CDR1 as LGHDT and CDR2 as YNNKEL (reference sequence). The CDR3 loop reads CASSQTGSPFF. CDR3 in DNA: TGTGCCAGCAGCCAGACAGGGTCTCCGTTCTTC.

J is TRBJ2-1 and V is TRBV7-3; 7 bases match TRBD1. This CDR3 has 19 residues. The germline gives CDR1 SGHTA, CDR2 FQGTGA. The junction had 18 bases not matched to a gene; V was cut back by 5 bases and J by 2 bases. The CDR3 protein is CASSPSGTAQRRPYNEQFF. The CDR3 DNA sequence: TGTGCCAGCAGCCCATCCGGGACAGCCCAGAGGAGGCCCTACAATGAGCAGTTCTTC.

The genes are TRBV5-4 and TRBJ2-3, with a possible D match to TRBD2 (5 bases). The CDR3 extends over 14 amino acids. Trimming stripped 1 base from V and 3 bases from J, with 9 bases between. Germline V CDR1 and CDR2: SGHNT, YYREEE (reference sequence). DNA of the CDR3: TGTGCCAGCAGCTTGCGCCAGCGGACAGATACGCAGTATTTT. Translating it yields CASSLRQRTDTQYF.

CDR3: CSVGGDRGPRGNTIYF. CDR3 DNA: TGCAGCGTTGGCGGGGACAGGGGGCCAAGAGGAAACACCATATATTTT. The J gene is TRBJ1-3, the V gene TRBV29-1; 12 bases are a match to TRBD1. The junction had 8 bases not matched to a gene; V was cut back by 4 bases and J by 4 bases. The CDR3 has 16 amino acids. Germline values: CDR1 SQVTM, CDR2 ANQGSEA.

The chain recombines TRBV20-1 with TRBJ2-7; 11 nucleotides line up with TRBD2. The germline gives CDR1 DFQATT, CDR2 SNEGSKA (reference sequence). Trimming at V came to 3 bases and at J to 3 bases, leaving 7 bases not matched to a gene. The CDR3 runs to 15 residues. The CDR3 spells CSASSPSGRNYEQYF. Written as DNA, the CDR3 is TGCAGTGCTAGTAGCCCTAGCGGGAGGAACTACGAGCAGTACTTC.

The chain is built from TRBV7-6 and TRBJ2-2, with 7 bases identical to TRBD1. This CDR3 has 15 amino acids. Per the germline V gene, CDR1 is SGHVS and CDR2 is FNYEAQ. With 1 base clipped from V and 1 base from J, the junction kept 0 bases outside the gene matches. CDR3 in DNA: TGTGCCAGCAGCTTAGGGACAGGGAACACCGGGGAGCTGTTTTTT. Translation gives CASSLGTGNTGELFF.

The rearrangement joins TRBV5-3 to TRBJ1-1; 9 nucleotides align to TRBD1. TRBV5-3 is an ORF; its function is uncertain. Unmatched junction bases numbered 11, after V lost 4 bases and J lost 10 bases. The CDR3 length is 14 residues. CDR3 protein: CARSQDRGGSGAFF. Here the CDR3 DNA reads TGTGCCAGAAGCCAGGACAGGGGAGGTTCTGGAGCTTTCTTT.

This clone appeared a few times. The chain carries TRBV7-6 and TRBJ2-1, with D possibly being TRBD2 (5 bases). CDR1 is SGHVS and CDR2 is FNYEAQ in the germline V gene. The V end lost 1 base, the J end lost 6 bases, and 13 bases lay between the germline ends. This CDR3 region has 15 residues. CDR3 nucleotides: TGTGCCAGCAGCTTAGTGGCGGGCCTCCCCAATGAGCAGTTCTTC. Residues: CASSLVAGLPNEQFF.

This chain joins TRBV5-1 and TRBJ1-1, with D unclear. Trimming shortened V by 0 bases and J by 8 bases, and 5 bases separated the two germline ends. The CDR3 covers 11 residues. CDR1 and CDR2 (germline): SGHRS, YFSETQ. The CDR3 nucleotides are TGCGCCAGCAGCTTGGGCAGGGAAGCTTTCTTT. This gives the protein CASSLGREAFF.

This rearrangement joins TRBV2 to TRBJ2-3; TRBD2 agrees at 8 bases. V gave up 2 bases and J gave up 5 bases; unmatched junction bases: 6. The CDR3 totals 15 residues. Germline V gene data show CDR1 as SNHLY and CDR2 as FYNNEI. The CDR3: CASSERAGGGDTQYF. In DNA form, the CDR3 reads TGTGCCAGCAGTGAAAGGGCGGGAGGAGGAGATACGCAGTATTTT. The full variable domain, in which reference TRBV2 and TRBJ2-3 provide the parts outside the CDR3, is EPEVTQTPSHQVTQMGQEVILRCVPISNHLYFYWYRQILGQKVEFLVSFYNNEISEKSEIFDDQFSVERPDGSNFTLKIRSTKLEDSAMYFCASSERAGGGDTQYFGPGTRLTVL.

The V call is TRBV11-2, the J call TRBJ2-1; 8 bases fit TRBD2. CDR1 SGHAT and CDR2 FQNNGV come from the germline V gene. V was pared by 8 bases and J by 0 bases, with 18 bases of the junction left unmatched. The CDR3 totals 19 residues. This chain's CDR3 is CASPCGGASGLSSYNEQFF. The CDR3 DNA reads as TGTGCCAGCCCCTGTGGGGGGGCTAGCGGGCTGAGCTCCTACAATGAGCAGTTCTTC.

This clone was recorded only once. CDR3 residues: CASSEGRGLARPQYF. The CDR3 DNA sequence: TGTGCCAGCAGTGAAGGTAGAGGACTAGCGAGACCGCAGTATTTT. The chain joins TRBV6-1 to TRBJ2-3, with TRBD2 identical over 9 bases. Germline lookup yields CDR1 MNHNS and CDR2 SASEGT. CDR3 size: 15 residues. V trimming: 1 base; J trimming: 10 bases; junction bases outside the gene matches: 9.

The chain combines TRBV2 with TRBJ2-6, with D unclear. Germline V lookup: CDR1 SNHLY, CDR2 FYNNEI. This CDR3 is 14 amino acids long. The V and J ends lost 8 bases and 1 base respectively, with 9 bases between them. The CDR3 nucleotides read TGTGCCAGCTTCCTAGAGTCTGGGGCCAACGTCCTGACTTTC. The encoded protein is CASFLESGANVLTF.

The chain recombines TRBV27 with TRBJ2-3; D possibly corresponds to TRBD1 (6 bases). CDR1 is MNHEY, CDR2 SMNVEV, per germline (reference sequence). V was trimmed by 5 bases and J by 5 bases, leaving 8 bases between them. The CDR3 extends over 12 amino acids. CDR3: CASSPQGDTQYF. CDR3 bases: TGTGCCAGCAGTCCACAGGGAGATACGCAGTATTTT.

The chain is built from TRBV7-2 and TRBJ1-4; D is undetermined. The CDR3 extends over 15 amino acids. V lost 0 bases to trimming and J lost 4 bases, with 9 bases between them. From germline, CDR1 is SGHTA and CDR2 FQGNSA. The CDR3 bases are TGTGCCAGCAGCTTAGCGGTTCAGGATAATGAAAAACTGTTTTTT. Protein sequence: CASSLAVQDNEKLFF.

This chain links TRBV2 with TRBJ1-3; D is uncertain. Trimming cost V 4 bases and J 0 bases, with 10 bases left between them. CDR1 and CDR2 (germline): SNHLY, FYNNEI. The CDR3 length is 15 residues. CDR3 in DNA: TGTGCCAGCAGTGTAAAAGGGAGCTCTGGAAACACCATATATTTT. Protein: CASSVKGSSGNTIYF.

The V and J genes are TRBV14 and TRBJ2-7, with 8 bases that match TRBD1. Per the germline V gene, CDR1 is SGHDN and CDR2 is FVKESK. With 2 bases clipped from V and 3 bases from J, the junction kept 9 bases outside the gene matches. This CDR3 is built from 16 residues. CDR3 bases: TGTGCCAGCAGCCAACACCGGGACAGGTTATTCTACGAGCAGTACTTC. Protein product: CASSQHRDRLFYEQYF.

The chain is built from TRBV7-8 and TRBJ1-5; perhaps TRBD1 as D (6 bases). This CDR3 contains 15 residues. CDR1 is SGHVS and CDR2 is FQNEAQ in the germline V gene. Deletions cut 1 base from V and 3 bases from J, with 10 bases between. Here the CDR3 DNA reads TGTGCCAGCAGCTTAGGCAGGGGCCCCAATCAGCCCCAGCATTTT. Translated, it gives CASSLGRGPNQPQHF. The full variable domain, its missing parts supplied by reference TRBV7-8 and TRBJ1-5, is GAGVSQSPRYKVAKRGQDVALRCDPISGHVSLFWYQQALGQGPEFLTYFQNEAQLDKSGLPSDRFFAERPEGSVSTLKIQRTQQEDSAVYLCASSLGRGPNQPQHFGDGTRLSIL.

The chain joins TRBV5-6 to TRBJ2-3, with 10 bases lining up with TRBD1. Trimming at V came to 4 bases and at J to 4 bases, leaving 3 bases not matched to a gene. This CDR3 region has 14 residues. Germline V gene data show CDR1 as SGHDT and CDR2 as YYEEEE. The CDR3 region is CASSRGQGSDTQYF. CDR3 coding DNA: TGTGCCAGCAGCAGGGGACAGGGGTCAGATACGCAGTATTTT.

The J gene is TRBJ2-7, the V gene TRBV2, with D maybe TRBD1 (5 bases). Trimming took 8 bases from V and 7 from J, leaving 15 bases between them. This CDR3 spans 12 amino acids. Germline CDR1 reads SNHLY; CDR2 reads FYNNEI. The CDR3 bases are TGTGCCAGCGTCATACAGGCTGGGGAGCAGTACTTC. Amino acid sequence: CASVIQAGEQYF.

The rearrangement links TRBV19 to TRBJ1-4; 8 bases align to TRBD1. With 1 base clipped from V and 7 bases from J, the junction kept 5 bases outside the gene matches. Looked up from germline, CDR1 is LNHDA and CDR2 is SQIVND (reference sequence). CDR3 length: 15 residues. The chain's CDR3 is CASSIAGGGGEKLFF. As DNA, the CDR3 is TGTGCCAGTAGTATAGCAGGGGGCGGAGGTGAAAAACTGTTTTTT.